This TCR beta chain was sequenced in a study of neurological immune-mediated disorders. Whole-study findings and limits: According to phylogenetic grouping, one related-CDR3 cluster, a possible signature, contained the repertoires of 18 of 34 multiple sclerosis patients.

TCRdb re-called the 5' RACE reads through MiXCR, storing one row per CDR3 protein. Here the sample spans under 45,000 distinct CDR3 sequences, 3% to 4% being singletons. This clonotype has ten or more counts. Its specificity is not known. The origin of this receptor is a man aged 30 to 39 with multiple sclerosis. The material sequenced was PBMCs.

CDR3 residues: CASSPDSNYGYTF. The CDR3 DNA reads as TGTGCCAGCAGTCCGGACAGTAACTATGGCTACACCTTC. The chain has TRBV12-3 or TRBV12-4 and TRBJ1-2; a possible D gene is TRBD1 (6 bases). CDR3 length: 13 amino acids. V was trimmed by 5 bases and J by 1 base, leaving 8 bases between them.